What follows are 9 T cell receptor beta chains derived from one specimen sequenced in a study of control samples from healthy donors and cancer patients. The protocol was immunoSEQ multiplex PCR, while the TCRdb copy is restricted to in-frame clones and leaves out a portion. The sample contains about 12,000 clones, approximately 87% of which appear only once. Sequences were obtained from formalin-fixed, paraffin-embedded tissue. Receptors were obtained from a male donor with melanoma.

The rearrangement uses TRBV2 and TRBJ1-2, with no clear D. V was pared by 1 base and J by 7 bases, with 13 bases between. From germline, CDR1 is SNHLY and CDR2 FYNNEI. The CDR3 spans 14 residues. The CDR3 here is CASSEVGRRIGYTF. The CDR3 bases are TGTGCCAGCAGTGAAGTAGGCAGGCGAATTGGCTACACCTTC. Combining the CDR3 with reference TRBV2 and TRBJ1-2 gives the whole variable domain EPEVTQTPSHQVTQMGQEVILRCVPISNHLYFYWYRQILGQKVEFLVSFYNNEISEKSEIFDDQFSVERPDGSNFTLKIRSTKLEDSAMYFCASSEVGRRIGYTFGSGTRLTVV.

This chain joins TRBV12-5 and TRBJ1-5, with D unresolved. CDR1 and CDR2 (germline): LGHNT, FRNRAP. Trimming took 7 bases from V and 3 from J, leaving 16 bases between them. This CDR3 spans 15 amino acids. CDR3 in amino acids: CASAFVLTVNQPQHF. The DNA of the CDR3 is TGTGCTAGTGCCTTCGTGTTAACAGTCAATCAGCCCCAGCATTTT. Full variable domain (rest looked up from reference TRBV12-5 and TRBJ1-5): DARVTQTPRHKVTEMGQEVTMRCQPILGHNTVFWYRQTMMQGLELLAYFRNRAPLDDSGMPKDRFSAEMPDATLATLKIQPSEPRDSAVYFCASAFVLTVNQPQHFGDGTRLSIL.

The CDR3 bases are TGTGCCAGCAGCCAAAGCCCCCGTCTAGCGTCCTCCTACGAGCAGTACGTC. Translating gives CASSQSPRLASSYEQYV. The chain combines TRBV3-1 (or the pseudogene TRBV3-2) with TRBJ2-7; possible D gene TRBD2, 6 bases. This CDR3 has 17 residues. V was trimmed by 2 bases and J by 0 bases, leaving 17 bases between them. Germline V gives CDR1 LGHDT, CDR2 YNNKEL (reference sequence).

The chain has TRBV27 and TRBJ1-2, with D possibly matching TRBD1 (5 bases). CDR1 is MNHEY, CDR2 SMNVEV, per germline (reference sequence). The CDR3 totals 16 residues. Trimming left V 4 bases short and J 4 bases short, with 19 bases between. CDR3 loop: CASSSIQGPVGYGYTF. The CDR3 DNA follows: TGTGCCAGCAGTTCGATTCAGGGCCCAGTGGGCTATGGCTACACCTTC.

The rearrangement links TRBV19 to TRBJ1-1, with 9 nucleotides matching TRBD1. CDR3 length: 18 amino acids. Germline CDR1 reads LNHDA; CDR2 reads SQIVND (reference sequence). Trimming removed 8 bases from V and 1 base from J; junction bases left unmatched: 17. The CDR3, as DNA: TGTGCCAGTCGGACCTCCCATGACAGGGGGTTACGGAACACTGAAGCTTTCTTT. This translates into CASRTSHDRGLRNTEAFF.

CDR3 nucleotide sequence: TGTGCCAGAAGCTTGACCTGGACAGGTTGGAGAAAAGATTCACCCCTCCACTTT. Translating it yields CARSLTWTGWRKDSPLHF. The rearrangement joins TRBV5-3 to TRBJ1-6; 7 bases match TRBD1. TRBV5-3 is an open reading frame, and its role is uncertain. CDR3 length: 18 residues. V shed 1 base, J shed 8 bases, and the junction held 15 bases outside the gene matches.

The J gene is TRBJ1-4, the V gene TRBV18; no definite D call. Germline V gives CDR1 KGHSH, CDR2 LQKENI. The V end lost 3 bases, the J end lost 10 bases, and 12 bases lay between the germline ends. This CDR3 spans 13 amino acids. DNA of the CDR3: TGTGCCAGCTCACCGGCTGGGATCAGAAAACTGTTTTTT. The encoded protein is CASSPAGIRKLFF.

V gene TRBV11-2 combines with J gene TRBJ2-1; tentative D call: TRBD2 (5 bases). The CDR3 length is 16 residues. Germline CDR1 is SGHAT and CDR2 is FQNNGV. Trimming took 0 bases from V and 6 from J, leaving 15 bases between them. CDR3 sequence: CASSLDGSWRANEQFF. CDR3 nucleotide sequence: TGTGCCAGCAGCTTAGATGGTTCTTGGCGGGCCAATGAGCAGTTCTTC.

The CDR3 DNA follows: TGTGCCAGCAGCGTAGGGGTAGCCCCTAGCTCCTACAATGAGCAGTTCTTC. Its translation is CASSVGVAPSSYNEQFF. This chain connects TRBV9 to TRBJ2-1; D gene uncertain. Germline CDR1 is SGDLS and CDR2 is YYNGEE. The CDR3 runs 17 residues. V lost 0 bases to trimming and J lost 0 bases, with 13 bases between them.